The clone carrying this T cell receptor beta chain was recorded many times. These data come from a study of blood T cell repertoires in COVID-19. V lost 6 bases and J lost 14; bases outside the gene matches: 9. The CDR3 totals 12 residues. Here immunoSEQ multiplex PCR was the method, and the copy in TCRdb shows in-frame clones only, minus some. The table has around 140,000 clones, 88% seen once. The chain employs TRBV12-3 or TRBV12-4 and TRBJ1-4, with 7 bases lining up with TRBD1. Specimen: peripheral blood. This TCR was sampled from a man between 60 and 70 years old with active or convalescent COVID-19. CDR3 sequence (DNA): TGTGCCAGCAGATCCCACAGGGGAAGGCTGTTTTTT. It is translated as CASRSHRGRLFF.